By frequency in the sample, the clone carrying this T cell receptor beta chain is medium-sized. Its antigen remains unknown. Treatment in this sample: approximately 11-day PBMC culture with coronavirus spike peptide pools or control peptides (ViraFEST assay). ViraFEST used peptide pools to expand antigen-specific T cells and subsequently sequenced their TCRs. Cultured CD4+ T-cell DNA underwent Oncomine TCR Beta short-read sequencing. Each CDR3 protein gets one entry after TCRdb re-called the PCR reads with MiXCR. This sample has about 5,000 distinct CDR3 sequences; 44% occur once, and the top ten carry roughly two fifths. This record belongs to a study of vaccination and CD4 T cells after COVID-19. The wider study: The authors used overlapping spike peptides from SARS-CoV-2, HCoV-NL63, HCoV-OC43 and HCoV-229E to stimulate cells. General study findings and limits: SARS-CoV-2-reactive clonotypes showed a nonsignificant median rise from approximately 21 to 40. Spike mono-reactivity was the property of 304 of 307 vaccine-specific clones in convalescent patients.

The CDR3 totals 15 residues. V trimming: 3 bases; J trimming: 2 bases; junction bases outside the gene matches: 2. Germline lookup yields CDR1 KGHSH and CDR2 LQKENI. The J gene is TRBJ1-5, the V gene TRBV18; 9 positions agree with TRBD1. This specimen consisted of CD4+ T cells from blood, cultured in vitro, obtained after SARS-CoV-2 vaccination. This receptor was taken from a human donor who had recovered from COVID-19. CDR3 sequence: CASSPDRGGNQPQHF. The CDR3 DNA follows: TGTGCCAGCTCACCGGACAGGGGAGGCAATCAGCCCCAGCATTTT.